A selection of T cell receptor beta chains follows, all from one sample in a study of technical replicates of blood from a handful of donors. Clones were read by immunoSEQ multiplex PCR, and TCRdb kept only the in-frame ones, dropping some. The table has some 74,000 clones, about 88% seen once. Specimen: T cells isolated from PBMCs. These receptor sequences come from a human donor in good health. CDR3s include the opening cysteine and the closing phenylalanine or tryptophan. Each record gives: V gene, CDR3 protein.

v_call: TRBV19; cdr3_aa: CASMSSARANEQFF
v_call: TRBV5-6; cdr3_aa: CASSLTKRWQVSYEQYF
v_call: TRBV5-1; cdr3_aa: CASSLTGDYGYTF
v_call: TRBV5-1; cdr3_aa: CASSSPYTSGVYNEQFF
v_call: TRBV4-3; cdr3_aa: CASSQGGNQPQHF
v_call: TRBV6-5; cdr3_aa: CASSKQQGEQFF
v_call: TRBV11-2; cdr3_aa: CASSSLAGRPYEQYF
v_call: TRBV29-1; cdr3_aa: CSVLQGSHEQYF
v_call: TRBV2; cdr3_aa: CASRGGTGGNQPQHF
v_call: TRBV6-5; cdr3_aa: CATSVIETQYF
v_call: TRBV6-4; cdr3_aa: CASSDSIGDTQYF
v_call: TRBV7-8; cdr3_aa: CASSPLRPSYNEQFF
v_call: TRBV7-9; cdr3_aa: CASSLESLGDMNTEAFF
v_call: TRBV19; cdr3_aa: CASLQLGTANTGELFF
v_call: TRBV6-1; cdr3_aa: CASSRSTGELFF
v_call: TRBV4-3; cdr3_aa: CASSQDGPWENEQYF
v_call: TRBV4-2; cdr3_aa: CASSQDLSSGIYEQYF
v_call: TRBV7-2; cdr3_aa: CASSLERSSNSHEQYF
v_call: TRBV2; cdr3_aa: CASSEEGEVTEQFF
v_call: TRBV6-5; cdr3_aa: CASSWGLAGGTGELFF
v_call: TRBV28; cdr3_aa: CASLTGNTEAFF
v_call: TRBV9; cdr3_aa: CASSKGGSGTEAFF
v_call: TRBV6-4; cdr3_aa: CASSQTLARTTDTQYF
v_call: TRBV7-2; cdr3_aa: CASSPLGGGSDTQYF
v_call: TRBV9; cdr3_aa: CASRRGSSYNEQFF
v_call: TRBV25-1; cdr3_aa: CASSEYSTEAFF